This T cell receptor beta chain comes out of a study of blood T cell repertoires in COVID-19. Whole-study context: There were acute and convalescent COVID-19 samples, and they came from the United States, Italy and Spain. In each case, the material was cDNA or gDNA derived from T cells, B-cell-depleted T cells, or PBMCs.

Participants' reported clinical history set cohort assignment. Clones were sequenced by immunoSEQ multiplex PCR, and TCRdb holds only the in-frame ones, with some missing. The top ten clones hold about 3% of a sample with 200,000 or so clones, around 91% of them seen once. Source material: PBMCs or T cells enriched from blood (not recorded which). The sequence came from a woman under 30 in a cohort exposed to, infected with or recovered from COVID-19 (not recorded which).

CDR3 sequence (DNA): TGTGCCAGCAGCTTAGATAGTGTGACTGAAGCTTTCTTT. Amino acid sequence: CASSLDSVTEAFF. The chain employs TRBV11-2 and TRBJ1-1; no clear D. Trimming took off 0 bases at V and 5 bases at J, with 7 bases between the two ends. Looked up from germline, CDR1 is SGHAT and CDR2 is FQNNGV. This CDR3 is 13 amino acids long.